Presented here are 2 T cell receptor beta chains from one specimen sequenced in a study of blood T cells in healthy people across ages. PCR was performed a second time for about 6 to 12 cycles using a sample-barcoded 5' primer and a J-beta primer mix. Each CDR3 protein gets one entry after TCRdb re-called the 5' RACE reads with MiXCR. The sample contains over 500,000 distinct CDR3 sequences, 40% to 65% of which appear only once. Sequenced: blood. The receptors were gathered from a woman older than 75 in good health.

This clonotype was found once. The chain has TRBV5-1 and TRBJ1-6; D unclear. Between the trimmed V and J ends, which lost 2 bases and 7 bases, there was a span of 10 bases. The CDR3 runs to 14 residues. Per germline, CDR1 SGHRS and CDR2 YFSETQ. The CDR3 loop reads CASSLDGENSPLHF. The CDR3 DNA is TGCGCCAGCAGCTTAGACGGCGAGAATTCACCCCTCCACTTT.

In this sample, this clonotype turned up a few times. The chain joins TRBV29-1 to TRBJ1-2; no clear D gene. CDR1 and CDR2 (germline): SQVTM, ANQGSEA. V was shortened by 3 bases and J by 7 bases, with 15 bases between the two germline ends. The CDR3 is 13 amino acids. The CDR3 loop reads CSVDRSLTRGYTF. In DNA form, the CDR3 reads TGCAGCGTTGACAGGTCCCTAACTCGTGGCTACACCTTC.